This TCR beta chain was recorded in a study of prognosis after radiotherapy for stage I lung cancer. Regarding the study as a whole: A drop in unique TCR clone counts was seen after stereotactic body radiation therapy, median 10,088 versus 6,861.

Node negativity on CT and PET/CT was present in all patients, alongside an absence of prior chemotherapy, radiotherapy or other malignancies. This clonotype was seen at least ten times. What it binds is not known. Using two-round multiplex PCR, the authors amplified TCR beta CDR3 from genomic DNA. The authors ran first-round PCR with primers specific to each TRBV and TRBJ gene. In TCRdb, the multiplex PCR reads were re-called with MiXCR into one record per CDR3 protein. The table has some 56,000 distinct CDR3 sequences, about a quarter seen once; the top ten hold approximately 8.3%. Looked up from germline, CDR1 is WSHSY and CDR2 is SAAADI. There are 13 residues in the CDR3. Trimming stripped 6 bases from V and 0 bases from J, with 8 bases between.

Sequences were derived from PBMCs, sampled before or after stereotactic body radiation therapy (not recorded which). The chain joins TRBV10-2 to TRBJ1-1; maybe TRBD1 (5 bases). The receptor comes from a donor over 45 with non-small cell lung cancer. In DNA form, the CDR3 reads TGCGCCAGCAGGCTACAGGTGAACACTGAAGCTTTCTTT. As protein: CASRLQVNTEAFF.